This passage covers 15 T cell receptor beta chains from one sample sequenced in a study of blood T cells in healthy people across ages. Through a sample-barcoded 5' primer and a J-beta primer mix, a second PCR was run for roughly 6 to 12 cycles. TCRdb passed the 5' RACE reads through MiXCR, listing each CDR3 protein once. Among more than 1 million distinct CDR3 sequences listed, around 45% were seen once. Sample: blood. These TCRs come from a woman in her fifties or sixties in good health.

The chain employs TRBV29-1 and TRBJ2-7; D remains ambiguous. CDR1 is SQVTM and CDR2 is ANQGSEA in the germline V gene. V was trimmed by 6 bases and J by 7 bases, leaving 19 bases between them. This CDR3 has 13 residues. The DNA for the CDR3 is TGCAGCGTCGAAAGGACCCCTGGGATGGAGCAGTACTTC. It codes for CSVERTPGMEQYF.

The chain employs TRBV29-1 and TRBJ2-5, with no clear D. The assigned J gene may be wrong: the sequence end matches TRBJ2-7 better. CDR1 and CDR2 from the germline V gene are SQVTM and ANQGSEA. The CDR3 totals 14 residues. The CDR3: CSVIDQNQACEQYF. CDR3 DNA: TGCAGCGTGATCGACCAGAACCAGGCGTGCGAGCAGTACTTC.

The V gene is TRBV7-3, the J gene TRBJ2-1; the D gene is possibly TRBD2 (7 bases). CDR1 SGHTA and CDR2 FQGTGA come from the germline V gene. This CDR3 has 15 amino acids. Trimming stripped 5 bases from V and 4 bases from J, with 15 bases between. In DNA, the CDR3 is TGTGCCAGCAGCCCCAGGGGAGGGCCTTACAATGAGCAGTTCTTC. As protein: CASSPRGGPYNEQFF.

The chain couples TRBV19 to TRBJ2-5; 8 bases are a match to TRBD2. Germline CDR1 is LNHDA and CDR2 is SQIVND (reference sequence). The CDR3 contains 14 residues. V dropped 3 bases and J dropped 4; count of bases not matched to a gene: 4. The CDR3 coding sequence is TGTGCCAGTAGTATCGGGACTAGGGGAGAGACCCAGTACTTC. Residues: CASSIGTRGETQYF.

The J gene is TRBJ2-1, the V gene TRBV4-1; 11 nucleotides agree with TRBD2. Germline V lookup: CDR1 MGHRA, CDR2 YSYEKL. Losses at the gene ends were 0 bases for V and 10 bases for J; bases not matched to a gene: 8. The CDR3 has 16 amino acids. The CDR3 is CASSQEKLAGDREQFF. The CDR3 DNA reads as TGCGCCAGCAGCCAAGAAAAACTAGCGGGAGATAGAGAGCAGTTCTTC.

V is TRBV29-1 and J is TRBJ2-7, with 7 nucleotides matching TRBD2. V was pared by 6 bases and J by 5 bases, with 7 bases of the junction left unmatched. Germline lookup yields CDR1 SQVTM and CDR2 ANQGSEA. CDR3 length: 12 amino acids. For the CDR3, the DNA is TGCAGCGTGGGGGGGGTTTCCCACGAGCAGTACTTC. It codes for CSVGGVSHEQYF.

The chain carries TRBV20-1 and TRBJ2-1; D not resolved. Germline CDR1 reads DFQATT; CDR2 reads SNEGSKA (reference sequence). The CDR3 consists of 11 residues. The ends were cut back, 2 bases at V and 9 bases at J, with 8 bases in the middle. The CDR3 sequence is CSARPGCEQFF. Written as DNA, the CDR3 is TGCAGTGCTAGACCCGGGTGTGAGCAGTTCTTC.

The chain carries TRBV5-1 and TRBJ1-5; no definite D call. The V gene's germline CDR1 is SGHRS and CDR2 YFSETQ. With 0 bases removed from V and 5 bases from J, the gap between germline ends came to 12 bases. This CDR3 comprises 15 residues. CDR3 sequence (DNA): TGCGCCAGCAGCTTGGCGGGGAGAAGGGATCAGCCCCAGCATTTT. Translating gives CASSLAGRRDQPQHF.

The chain has TRBV5-1 and TRBJ2-2, with 13 nucleotides matching TRBD2. V lost 4 bases to trimming and J lost 5 bases; unmatched junction nucleotides: 11. Germline lookup yields CDR1 SGHRS and CDR2 YFSETQ. This CDR3 has 18 amino acids. The CDR3 DNA follows: TGCGCCAGCAGCCCGGTGGGACTAGCGGGAATCGGGACCGGGGAGCTGTTTTTT. Protein: CASSPVGLAGIGTGELFF.

This chain uses TRBV9 with TRBJ2-7; TRBD1 is a possible D gene (6 bases). Looked up from germline, CDR1 is SGDLS and CDR2 is YYNGEE. Between the trimmed V and J ends, which lost 0 bases and 3 bases, there was a span of 13 bases. The CDR3 extends over 15 amino acids. CDR3 in amino acids: CASSVVAGADYEQYF. The CDR3 coding sequence is TGTGCCAGCAGCGTAGTTGCAGGGGCCGACTACGAGCAGTACTTC.

The CDR3, as DNA: TGCGCCAGCAGCTTAAGTTTTTTAGACGCAACTAATGAAAAACTGTTTTTT. It codes for CASSLSFLDATNEKLFF. The chain carries TRBV5-1 and TRBJ1-4; D gene unclear. CDR1 is SGHRS and CDR2 is YFSETQ in the germline V gene. V was trimmed by 2 bases and J by 0 bases, leaving 14 bases between them. This CDR3 is built from 17 residues.

V is TRBV25-1 and J is TRBJ1-6; D not certain. CDR1 is MGHDK and CDR2 is SYGVNS in the germline V gene. Trimming cost V 3 bases and J 6 bases, with 9 bases left between them. This CDR3 has 14 amino acids. As DNA, the CDR3 is TGTGCCAGCAGTGAGACCTTTGGTAATTCACCCCTCCACTTT. This sequence encodes CASSETFGNSPLHF.

This clonotype was observed a few times. The V gene is TRBV27, the J gene TRBJ2-1; TRBD1 matches at 7 bases. J lost 4 bases, V lost 6 bases, and 12 bases had no gene match. The CDR3 has 16 amino acids. Germline V gene sequence: CDR1 MNHEY, CDR2 SMNVEV (reference sequence). In DNA form, the CDR3 reads TGTGCCAGCAGCCGCTGGGCCGGGACAGCTTACAATGAGCAGTTCTTC. The encoded protein is CASSRWAGTAYNEQFF.

The chain has TRBV6-1 and TRBJ2-2, with unresolved D. V was clipped by 2 bases and J by 7 bases, with 8 bases between them. The CDR3 extends over 13 amino acids. Germline lookup yields CDR1 MNHNS and CDR2 SASEGT. CDR3 bases: TGTGCCAGCAGTGAAATAAGGGTCGGGGAGCTGTTTTTT. Protein: CASSEIRVGELFF.

This clonotype has just a few counts. V and J are TRBV21-1 and TRBJ2-1; TRBD2, the table's D call, lacks a check against the DNA. TRBV21-1 is an annotated pseudogene. The CDR3 spans 17 residues. CDR3 protein: CASSRVRGLTYYNEQFF. Written as DNA, the CDR3 is TGTGCCAGCAGCAGAGTGAGGGGCCTTACTTACTACAATGAGCAGTTCTTC.